The 27 T cell receptor beta chains in this list originate from one sample, sequenced in a study of T-cell memory formation after mild COVID-19. TCRdb used MiXCR to reprocess the 5' RACE reads, holding one entry per CDR3 protein. The data contain 470,000 or so distinct CDR3 sequences, roughly 18% of them seen just once; the ten biggest clones take up about 22%. Material for sequencing was PBMCs or a T cell subset sorted from them (not recorded which). The receptors were gathered from a man aged 18 to 29 who had mild COVID-19 (a few samples of this study predate the infection). Cell type and time point are not known.

The chain combines TRBV4-3 with TRBJ2-1; the D gene is possibly TRBD2 (6 bases). Germline CDR1 is LGHNA and CDR2 is YSLEER. This CDR3 region has 16 residues. Trimming pared 2 bases from V and 4 bases from J, leaving 15 bases between. Here the CDR3 DNA reads TGCGCCAGCAGCCAAAATCCATTTCTAGCGTACAATGAGCAGTTCTTC. This encodes CASSQNPFLAYNEQFF.

This clonotype showed up many times. The V call is TRBV12-3 or TRBV12-4, the J call TRBJ1-1; the D gene is possibly TRBD1 (6 bases). V shed 6 bases and J shed 5 bases, with 13 bases lying between them. The CDR3 loop spans 13 amino acids. CDR3 sequence reads: CASSWGGKTEAFF. The CDR3 nucleotides read TGTGCCAGCAGCTGGGGGGGCAAGACTGAAGCTTTCTTT.

The rearrangement links TRBV6-1 to TRBJ1-1; D is unclear. Germline CDR1 reads MNHNS; CDR2 reads SASEGT. V was shortened by 5 bases and J by 1 base, with 11 bases between the two germline ends. The CDR3 totals 14 residues. The CDR3 spells CASSQKWWNTEAFF. CDR3 sequence (DNA): TGTGCCAGCAGTCAAAAATGGTGGAACACTGAAGCTTTCTTT.

A few counts support this clonotype. The CDR3 DNA is TGTGCCAGCAGCTATCAGGAGAACACTGAAGCTTTCTTT. It is translated as CASSYQENTEAFF. The chain has TRBV7-3 and TRBJ1-1; no clear D gene. This CDR3 contains 13 residues. Germline CDR1 and CDR2: SGHTA and FQGTGA. Between the trimmed V and J ends, which lost 4 bases and 1 base, there was a span of 7 bases.

In its sample, this clonotype was seen a few times. The rearrangement joins TRBV5-1 to TRBJ2-1; unclear D gene. The V end lost 5 bases, the J end lost 10 bases, and 16 bases lay between the germline ends. This CDR3 spans 13 amino acids. Germline CDR1 and CDR2: SGHRS and YFSETQ. The CDR3 nucleotides read TGCGCCAGCAGTTTCCCCGAGCAGGACGAGCAGTTCTTC. Amino acids: CASSFPEQDEQFF.

This clonotype appeared a few times. The gene calls are TRBV7-3 and TRBJ1-6, with D hard to call. The V end lost 1 base, the J end lost 8 bases, and 6 bases lay between the germline ends. The CDR3 runs to 13 residues. Looked up from germline, CDR1 is SGHTA and CDR2 is FQGTGA. The CDR3 sequence is CASSLMAYSPLHF. In DNA, the CDR3 is TGTGCCAGCAGCTTAATGGCCTATTCACCCCTCCACTTT. Based on the CDR3 plus reference TRBV7-3 and TRBJ1-6, the full variable domain is GAGVSQTPSNKVTEKGKYVELRCDPISGHTALYWYRQSLGQGPEFLIYFQGTGAADDSGLPNDRFFAVRPEGSVSTLKIQRTERGDSAVYLCASSLMAYSPLHFGNGTRLTVT.

This clonotype came up many times. The rearrangement links TRBV29-1 to TRBJ2-1; 11 positions match TRBD2. V dropped 3 bases and J dropped 4; count of bases not matched to a gene: 2. The CDR3 is 14 amino acids. Germline CDR1 SQVTM, CDR2 ANQGSEA. CDR3 in DNA: TGCAGCGTTGACAGGACTAGCGGGTACAATGAGCAGTTCTTC. This sequence encodes CSVDRTSGYNEQFF.

This clonotype was seen a few times. V is TRBV6-2 or TRBV6-3 and J is TRBJ1-2; possibly TRBD1 for D (6 bases). The CDR3 extends over 14 amino acids. Trimming took off 2 bases at V and 5 bases at J, with 12 bases between the two ends. Germline lookup yields CDR1 MNHEY and CDR2 SVGEGT. As DNA, the CDR3 is TGTGCCAGCAGTTACCCGGACAGTTTGTATGGCTACACCTTC. Encoded protein: CASSYPDSLYGYTF.

This clonotype has ten or more counts. The genes are TRBV5-1 and TRBJ2-5, with D perhaps matching TRBD1 or TRBD2 (5 bases each). CDR1 and CDR2 from the germline V gene are SGHRS and YFSETQ. The CDR3 contains 13 residues. V lost 4 bases and J lost 2, with 9 bases in between. The DNA of the CDR3 is TGCGCCAGCAGCACGGGACGTCAAGAGACCCAGTACTTC. This codes for CASSTGRQETQYF.

This chain uses TRBV20-1 with TRBJ2-4; 7 positions match TRBD1. This CDR3 contains 18 residues. The V segment lost 3 bases and the J segment 0 bases; nucleotides outside the gene matches: 14. CDR1 is DFQATT and CDR2 is SNEGSKA in the germline V gene (reference sequence). In nucleotides, the CDR3 is TGCAGTGCTAGGAGCCCGGGACAGAGAAATCTAGCCAAAAACATTCAGTACTTC. Protein: CSARSPGQRNLAKNIQYF.

V usage is TRBV20-1 and J usage is TRBJ1-2; D may be TRBD1 (5 bases). Looked up from germline, CDR1 is DFQATT and CDR2 is SNEGSKA (reference sequence). CDR3 length equals 15 residues. Trimming removed 0 bases at V and 6 bases at J, with 17 bases between. The CDR3 DNA follows: TGCAGTGCTAGAGATGGGGGGAGGGGAGCTGATGGCTACACCTTC. Translating it yields CSARDGGRGADGYTF.

This clonotype was detected ten times or more. The rearrangement uses TRBV7-9 and TRBJ2-5, with D possibly matching TRBD1 (5 bases). With 0 bases removed from V and 3 bases from J, the gap between germline ends came to 8 bases. CDR3 size: 14 residues. Germline CDR1 is SEHNR and CDR2 is FQNEAQ (reference sequence). CDR3 bases: TGTGCCAGCAGCTTAGCCCCGGACAAAGAGACCCAGTACTTC. It yields the protein CASSLAPDKETQYF.

The chain couples TRBV27 to TRBJ1-5; D possibly corresponds to TRBD1 (6 bases). CDR3 length: 16 amino acids. V was cut by 6 bases and J by 2 bases, with 17 bases left in between. CDR1 and CDR2 from the germline V gene are MNHEY and SMNVEV (reference sequence). The CDR3 loop reads CASSRVGGLGNQPQHF. Here the CDR3 DNA reads TGTGCCAGCAGCCGGGTAGGGGGGCTTGGCAATCAGCCCCAGCATTTT.

This clonotype was observed a handful of times. The chain has TRBV7-2 and TRBJ2-5; the D call may be TRBD1 or TRBD2 (5 bases each). Deletions cut 6 bases from V and 5 bases from J, with 25 bases between. The CDR3 is 17 residues long. The germline gives CDR1 SGHTA, CDR2 FQGNSA. Written as DNA, the CDR3 is TGTGCCAGCAGGCTCAGTAAGCGCCCCGAATGGGGGGAGACCCAGTACTTC. Translation: CASRLSKRPEWGETQYF.

To note about this clonotype: Relative to the germline gene, one junction end is altered; a read error may explain this. The chain combines TRBV7-6 with TRBJ1-1, with 7 bases that match TRBD1. The CDR3 is 14 amino acids. The germline gives CDR1 SGHVS, CDR2 FNYEAQ. CDR3 loop: CASSLQGLNTEDFF. CDR3 DNA sequence: TGTGCCAGCAGCCTACAGGGGTTGAACACTGAAGATTTCTTT. The full variable domain, rest sourced from reference TRBV7-6 and TRBJ1-1, is GAGVSQSPRYKVTKRGQDVALRCDPISGHVSLYWYRQALGQGPEFLTYFNYEAQQDKSGLPNDRFSAERPEGSISTLTIQRTEQRDSAMYRCASSLQGLNTEDFFGQGTRLTVV.

This clonotype turned up a few times. The V and J genes are TRBV5-8 and TRBJ1-6; 8 bases agree with TRBD1. The germline V gene encodes CDR1 SGHTS and CDR2 YDEGEE. The CDR3 has 16 amino acids. After removal of 4 bases from V and 10 bases from J, the junction contained 13 bases not matched to a gene. The CDR3 here is CASSLIWTGSGSPLHF. Here the CDR3 DNA reads TGTGCCAGCAGCCTTATATGGACAGGGTCAGGCTCACCCCTCCACTTT.

This clonotype was picked up a small number of times. The chain has TRBV5-1 and TRBJ2-6; perhaps D is TRBD1 or TRBD2 (6 bases each). The CDR3 runs 16 residues. The V gene's germline CDR1 is SGHRS and CDR2 YFSETQ. Trimming left V 0 bases short and J 2 bases short, with 9 bases between. The CDR3, as DNA: TGCGCCAGCAGCTTGGAGGGGGGCGCTGGGGCCAACGTCCTGACTTTC. Its protein product is CASSLEGGAGANVLTF.

This clonotype was counted between two and nine times. This rearrangement joins TRBV7-2 to TRBJ1-3; a possible D gene is TRBD1 (5 bases). Trimming stripped 3 bases from V and 4 bases from J, with 22 bases between. Germline assignment: CDR1 SGHTA and CDR2 FQGNSA. This CDR3 contains 18 residues. In DNA, the CDR3 is TGTGCCAGCAGCTTTGTAGGCTGGGGCAGTAAGATGGGAAACACCATATATTTT. This translates into CASSFVGWGSKMGNTIYF.

The chain uses TRBV9 and TRBJ2-1; 10 positions agree with TRBD1. J was trimmed by 8 bases and V by 6 bases; bases with no gene match: 11. Germline CDR1 is SGDLS and CDR2 is YYNGEE. The CDR3 runs to 15 residues. The CDR3 DNA follows: TGTGCCAGCAACGATGACAGGGGGCCGTCCGATGAGCAGTTCTTC. Its protein product is CASNDDRGPSDEQFF.

J is TRBJ2-2 and V is TRBV27; D uncertain. Trimming shortened V by 6 bases and J by 8 bases, and 10 bases separated the two germline ends. Germline CDR1 and CDR2: MNHEY and SMNVEV (reference sequence). The CDR3 covers 12 residues. The CDR3 reads CASSPRSGELFF. The CDR3 nucleotides read TGTGCCAGCAGCCCTAGGTCTGGGGAGCTGTTTTTT.

The V call is TRBV5-1, the J call TRBJ2-1; maybe TRBD2 (5 bases). V was pared by 3 bases and J by 8 bases, with 15 bases between. This CDR3 comprises 14 residues. Germline V gene sequence: CDR1 SGHRS, CDR2 YFSETQ. CDR3 protein: CASSYSGLFYEQFF. The CDR3 region has the DNA TGCGCCAGCAGCTATTCCGGACTCTTTTATGAGCAGTTCTTC. The complete variable domain, with remaining parts taken from reference TRBV5-1 and TRBJ2-1, reads KAGVTQTPRYLIKTRGQQVTLSCSPISGHRSVSWYQQTPGQGLQFLFEYFSETQRNKGNFPGRFSGRQFSNSRSEMNVSTLELGDSALYLCASSYSGLFYEQFFGPGTRLTVL.

This clonotype came up many times. This chain connects TRBV2 to TRBJ2-3, with D perhaps given as TRBD1 or TRBD2 (5 bases each). This CDR3 is 11 amino acids long. Germline-derived CDR1 and CDR2 are SNHLY and FYNNEI. V was pared by 10 bases and J by 3 bases, with 8 bases between. CDR3: CANGGTDTQYF. The CDR3 nucleotides read TGTGCCAATGGGGGTACAGATACGCAGTATTTT. Using reference TRBV2 and TRBJ2-3 for the parts outside the CDR3, the full variable domain is EPEVTQTPSHQVTQMGQEVILRCVPISNHLYFYWYRQILGQKVEFLVSFYNNEISEKSEIFDDQFSVERPDGSNFTLKIRSTKLEDSAMYFCANGGTDTQYFGPGTRLTVL.

The chain is built from TRBV4-1 and TRBJ1-6, with D perhaps matching TRBD1 (6 bases). Germline CDR1 reads MGHRA; CDR2 reads YSYEKL. V was pared by 0 bases and J by 8 bases, with 14 bases between. There are 16 residues in the CDR3. The DNA for the CDR3 is TGCGCCAGCAGCCAAGATTCGGACAGTCGATATTCACCCCTCCACTTT. This gives the protein CASSQDSDSRYSPLHF.

The chain joins TRBV7-2 to TRBJ1-2, with D unclear. With 1 base removed from V and 4 bases from J, the gap between germline ends came to 7 bases. This CDR3 has 13 residues. The germline V gene has CDR1 SGHTA and CDR2 FQGNSA. CDR3 residues: CASSLVSVYGYTF. The DNA of the CDR3 is TGTGCCAGCAGCTTAGTCTCAGTCTATGGCTACACCTTC.

This clonotype was seen more than once but under ten times. The rearrangement links TRBV3-1 to TRBJ2-3, with 12 bases identical to TRBD2. The CDR3 consists of 17 residues. Unmatched junction bases numbered 9, after V lost 4 bases and J lost 4 bases. Germline-derived CDR1 and CDR2 are LGHDT and YNNKEL (reference sequence). The CDR3 region is CASSPQLAGGDSDTQYF. For the CDR3, the DNA is TGTGCCAGCAGCCCCCAACTAGCGGGGGGAGATTCAGATACGCAGTATTTT.

This chain joins TRBV5-6 and TRBJ2-2, with a possible D match to TRBD1 (5 bases). The V gene lost 5 bases and the J gene lost 6 bases, with 17 bases spanning the gap. Germline CDR1 reads SGHDT; CDR2 reads YYEEEE. The CDR3 has 15 amino acids. DNA for the CDR3: TGTGCCAGCAGGAACCAGGGTTTCGTCCCCGGGGAGCTGTTTTTT. It translates to CASRNQGFVPGELFF.

The chain carries TRBV5-1 and TRBJ2-5, with a tentative D call TRBD1 (5 bases). In germline, CDR1 is SGHRS, CDR2 YFSETQ. The CDR3 totals 13 residues. The V and J ends lost 6 bases and 0 bases respectively, with 9 bases between them. The CDR3: CASMPGYQETQYF. The DNA of the CDR3 is TGCGCCAGCATGCCAGGGTACCAAGAGACCCAGTACTTC.